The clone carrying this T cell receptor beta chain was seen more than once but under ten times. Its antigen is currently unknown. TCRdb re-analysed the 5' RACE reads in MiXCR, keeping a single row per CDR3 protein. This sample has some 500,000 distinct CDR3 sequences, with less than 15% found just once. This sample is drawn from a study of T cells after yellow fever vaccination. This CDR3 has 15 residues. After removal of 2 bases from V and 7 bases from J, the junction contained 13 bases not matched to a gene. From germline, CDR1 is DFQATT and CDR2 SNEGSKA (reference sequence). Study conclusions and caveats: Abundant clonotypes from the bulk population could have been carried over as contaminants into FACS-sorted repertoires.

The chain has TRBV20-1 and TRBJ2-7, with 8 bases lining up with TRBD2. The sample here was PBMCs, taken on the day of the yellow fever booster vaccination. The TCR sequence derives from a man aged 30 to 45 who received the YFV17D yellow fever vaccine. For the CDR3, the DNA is TGCAGTGCTAGACCCCCGGGGGGGGGCAAGCGGGAGCAGTACTTC. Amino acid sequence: CSARPPGGGKREQYF.